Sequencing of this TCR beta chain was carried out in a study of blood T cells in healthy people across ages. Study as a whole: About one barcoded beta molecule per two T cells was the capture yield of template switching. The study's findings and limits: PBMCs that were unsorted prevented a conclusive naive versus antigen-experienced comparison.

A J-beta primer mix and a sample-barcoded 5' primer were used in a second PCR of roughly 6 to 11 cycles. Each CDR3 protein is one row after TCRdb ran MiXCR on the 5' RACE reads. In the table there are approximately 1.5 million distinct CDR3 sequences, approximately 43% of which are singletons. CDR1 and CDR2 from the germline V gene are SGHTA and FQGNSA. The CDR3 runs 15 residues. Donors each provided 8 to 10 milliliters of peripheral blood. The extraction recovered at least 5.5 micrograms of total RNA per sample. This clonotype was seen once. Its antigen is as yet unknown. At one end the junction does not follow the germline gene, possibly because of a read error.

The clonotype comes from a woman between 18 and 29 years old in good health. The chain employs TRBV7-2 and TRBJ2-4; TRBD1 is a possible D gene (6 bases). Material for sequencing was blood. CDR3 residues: CASGLEGRGKNIQYF. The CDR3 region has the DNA TGTGCCAGCGGCTTAGAGGGCAGGGGCAAAAACATTCAGTACTTC.